Each of the 20 T cell receptor beta chains below was sequenced from the same sample in a study of T cell responses to AZD1222 COVID-19 vaccine. Sequencing was performed with immunoSEQ multiplex PCR; in TCRdb, only in-frame clones are kept and a portion is missing. The data show 140,000 to 150,000 clones, approximately 94% seen once. Here the sequenced sample was peripheral blood, taken on day 0 of AZD1222 vaccination. The receptor set was obtained from an adult in good health.

The rearrangement links TRBV6-5 to TRBJ2-5, with TRBD1 identical over 9 bases. With 9 bases clipped from V and 4 bases from J, the junction kept 6 bases outside the gene matches. The germline V gene encodes CDR1 MNHEY and CDR2 SVGAGI. This CDR3 has 13 residues. CDR3 DNA sequence: TGTGCCAGTGACAGGGGGTACCGAGAGACCCAGTACTTC. As protein: CASDRGYRETQYF.

V gene TRBV9 combines with J gene TRBJ2-1; 7 bases match TRBD1. V was pared by 2 bases and J by 4 bases, with 0 bases of the junction left unmatched. The CDR3 spans 13 residues. CDR1 is SGDLS, CDR2 YYNGEE, per germline. The CDR3 is CASSVDRYNEQFF. DNA for the CDR3: TGTGCCAGCAGCGTGGACAGGTACAATGAGCAGTTCTTC. The full variable domain, its missing parts supplied by reference TRBV9 and TRBJ2-1, is DSGVTQTPKHLITATGQRVTLRCSPRSGDLSVYWYQQSLDQGLQFLIQYYNGEERAKGNILERFSAQQFPDLHSELNLSSLELGDSALYFCASSVDRYNEQFFGPGTRLTVL.

This chain connects TRBV5-4 to TRBJ2-1; 7 bases align to TRBD1. The CDR3 is 14 amino acids. After removal of 0 bases from V and 5 bases from J, the junction contained 2 bases not matched to a gene. Germline V gene data show CDR1 as SGHNT and CDR2 as YYREEE (reference sequence). CDR3 sequence (DNA): TGTGCCAGCAGCTTGGGTGGGACAGACAATGAGCAGTTCTTC. Translated: CASSLGGTDNEQFF. Drawing the rest from reference TRBV5-4 and TRBJ2-1, the complete variable domain is ETGVTQSPTHLIKTRGQQVTLRCSSQSGHNTVSWYQQALGQGPQFIFQYYREEENGRGNFPPRFSGLQFPNYSSELNVNALELDDSALYLCASSLGGTDNEQFFGPGTRLTVL.

This clone was detected a few times. The CDR3 DNA is TGTGCCAGCAGTGAATGGGAAGCCAAAGGCTACACCTTC. Residues: CASSEWEAKGYTF. J is TRBJ1-2 and V is TRBV25-1; D remains unclear. Germline V gene sequence: CDR1 MGHDK, CDR2 SYGVNS. The CDR3 is made up of 13 amino acids. V was cut by 1 base and J by 8 bases, with 11 bases left in between.

The rearrangement uses TRBV29-1 and TRBJ1-1; weak D call: TRBD1 (6 bases). The germline V and J ends were trimmed by 6 bases and 1 base, with 12 bases remaining between them. From germline, CDR1 is SQVTM and CDR2 ANQGSEA. The CDR3 has 13 amino acids. The CDR3 nucleotides are TGCAGCGTCTCCGGACAGTCGAACACTGAAGCTTTCTTT. It codes for CSVSGQSNTEAFF.

The rearrangement uses TRBV19 and TRBJ1-5; TRBD1 agrees at 9 bases. V gave up 5 bases and J gave up 3 bases; unmatched junction bases: 11. The CDR3 is made up of 17 amino acids. The germline gives CDR1 LNHDA, CDR2 SQIVND (reference sequence). The CDR3 loop reads CASSSGQGDTHNQPQHF. The CDR3 DNA is TGTGCCAGTAGTTCGGGACAGGGAGACACCCACAATCAGCCCCAGCATTTT.

This clone appeared once. The chain uses TRBV11-2 and TRBJ2-7; D might be TRBD1 (6 bases). This CDR3 has 13 amino acids. The germline V gene has CDR1 SGHAT and CDR2 FQNNGV. Trimming shortened V by 1 base and J by 2 bases, and 6 bases separated the two germline ends. This chain's CDR3 is CASSLGTAYEQYF. The DNA for the CDR3 is TGTGCCAGCAGCTTAGGGACAGCCTACGAGCAGTACTTC.

About this clone itself: The identical CDR3 is also encoded by other nucleotide sequences in the sample. This sequence joins TRBV4-1 and TRBJ1-2; possible D gene TRBD1, 5 bases. V was shortened by 0 bases and J by 4 bases, with 12 bases between the two germline ends. This CDR3 is 15 amino acids long. Germline V gene sequence: CDR1 MGHRA, CDR2 YSYEKL. The CDR3 loop reads CASSQDLGPSYGYTF. DNA for the CDR3: TGCGCCAGCAGCCAAGATCTGGGGCCCTCCTATGGCTACACCTTC.

The gene calls are TRBV27 and TRBJ1-2, with D possibly being TRBD1 (6 bases). V lost 5 bases to trimming and J lost 8 bases, with 15 bases between them. The V gene's germline CDR1 is MNHEY and CDR2 SMNVEV (reference sequence). The CDR3 has 13 amino acids. The CDR3 protein is CASSPGTLLGYTF. The CDR3 DNA reads TGTGCCAGCAGTCCCGGGACATTATTGGGCTACACCTTC.

The sample holds one count of this clone. The chain combines TRBV11-3 with TRBJ2-7; the D gene is possibly TRBD1 (6 bases). Germline V gene lookup returns CDR1 SGHNT and CDR2 YENEEA. The ends were cut back, 0 bases at V and 6 bases at J, with 9 bases in the middle. This CDR3 region has 13 residues. CDR3 coding DNA: TGTGCCAGCAGCTTAGACCACAGGGCCGAGCAGTACTTC. Translation: CASSLDHRAEQYF.

The J gene is TRBJ1-1, the V gene TRBV7-8; TRBD1 might be the D (5 bases). CDR1 is SGHVS, CDR2 FQNEAQ, per germline. With 3 bases removed from V and 7 bases from J, the gap between germline ends came to 15 bases. The CDR3 contains 14 residues. Here the CDR3 reads CASSLDSGRLEAFF. The CDR3 nucleotides read TGTGCCAGCAGCTTGGACTCGGGACGACTTGAAGCTTTCTTT.

V and J are TRBV10-2 and TRBJ1-2, with 9 bases lining up with TRBD1. This CDR3 is built from 14 residues. From germline, CDR1 is WSHSY and CDR2 SAAADI. V shed 5 bases, J shed 2 bases, and the junction held 3 bases outside the gene matches. In nucleotides, the CDR3 is TGCGCCAGCAGTCCGGGACAGGGAAACTATGGCTACACCTTC. Protein sequence: CASSPGQGNYGYTF.

The rearrangement links TRBV9 to TRBJ1-1; D unresolved. The CDR3 totals 13 residues. Germline values: CDR1 SGDLS, CDR2 YYNGEE. V lost 3 bases to trimming and J lost 0 bases, with 6 bases between them. CDR3 bases: TGTGCCAGCAGCGCCCGCTTGAACACTGAAGCTTTCTTT. Its translation is CASSARLNTEAFF.

The chain recombines TRBV18 with TRBJ1-1; tentatively, D is TRBD1 (6 bases). V lost 2 bases to trimming and J lost 11 bases, with 15 bases between them. The CDR3 has 13 residues. Germline CDR1 reads KGHSH; CDR2 reads LQKENI. The chain's CDR3 is CASSPNRDSDAFF. The DNA for the CDR3 is TGTGCCAGCTCACCAAACAGGGATTCGGACGCTTTCTTT.

The rearrangement links TRBV2 to TRBJ1-1; D is ambiguous. Trimming shortened V by 8 bases and J by 3 bases, and 7 bases separated the two germline ends. This CDR3 contains 11 residues. Germline V gives CDR1 SNHLY, CDR2 FYNNEI. CDR3 residues: CASLVDTEAFF. The CDR3 DNA reads TGTGCCAGCTTGGTGGACACTGAAGCTTTCTTT. Looking up the rest from reference TRBV2 and TRBJ1-1 gives the full variable domain: EPEVTQTPSHQVTQMGQEVILRCVPISNHLYFYWYRQILGQKVEFLVSFYNNEISEKSEIFDDQFSVERPDGSNFTLKIRSTKLEDSAMYFCASLVDTEAFFGQGTRLTVV.

The rearrangement joins TRBV9 to TRBJ1-6; no clear D. CDR3 size: 17 residues. From germline, CDR1 is SGDLS and CDR2 YYNGEE. Deletions cut 0 bases from V and 8 bases from J, with 18 bases between. The chain's CDR3 is CASSVATQLHGDSPLHF. The DNA of the CDR3 is TGTGCCAGCAGCGTAGCAACCCAGCTCCACGGGGATTCACCCCTCCACTTT.

The rearrangement joins TRBV10-3 to TRBJ1-6; D is uncertain. There are 13 residues in the CDR3. CDR1 and CDR2 from the germline V gene are ENHRY and SYGVKD. V was trimmed by 3 bases and J by 6 bases, leaving 6 bases between them. CDR3 sequence (DNA): TGTGCCATCAGTGAAGATGGTAATTCACCCCTCCACTTT. This sequence encodes CAISEDGNSPLHF.

The V and J genes are TRBV19 and TRBJ1-2, with D perhaps TRBD1 (6 bases). Between the trimmed V and J ends, which lost 7 bases and 7 bases, there was a span of 13 bases. The CDR3 is 12 residues long. Looked up from germline, CDR1 is LNHDA and CDR2 is SQIVND (reference sequence). This chain's CDR3 is CASTLQGRGYTF. The CDR3 nucleotides read TGTGCCAGTACCTTACAGGGTCGTGGCTACACCTTC.

This chain joins TRBV11-3 and TRBJ1-5; D is perhaps TRBD1 (6 bases). V was trimmed by 6 bases and J by 7 bases, leaving 16 bases between them. Germline V gives CDR1 SGHNT, CDR2 YENEEA. The CDR3 consists of 14 residues. The CDR3 sequence is CASSQQGGGQPQHF. The CDR3 region has the DNA TGTGCCAGCAGTCAACAGGGAGGAGGGCAGCCCCAGCATTTT.

This clone was found a few times. The J gene is TRBJ2-2, the V gene TRBV7-8; 9 bases line up with TRBD2. The CDR3 is made up of 16 amino acids. Germline values: CDR1 SGHVS, CDR2 FQNEAQ. V gave up 2 bases and J gave up 3 bases; unmatched junction bases: 4. The CDR3 coding sequence is TGTGCCAGCAGCTTATTCGGGACTAGCTACACCGGGGAGCTGTTTTTT. It translates to CASSLFGTSYTGELFF.